These T cell receptor beta chains were read from a single sample in a study of molecular identifiers for immune sequencing clone quantification. One entry per CDR3 protein, called by TCRdb with MiXCR from the PCR reads. The data hold under 600,000 distinct CDR3 sequences, with about a fifth observed a single time. Input material: naive CD8+ T cells from blood, with Jurkat cell RNA spiked in. These receptors were obtained from a human donor in good health. Some libraries in this study had Jurkat cell RNA spiked in. Both conserved end residues are part of each CDR3. D genes are given only for firm matches. Clone size appears in some rows only: once, few, many, or a class for an expanded clone.

j_call clone_size d_call v_call cdr3_aa cdr3_nt
TRBJ1-1 . TRBD1 TRBV13 CASSSWTGPDNTEAFF TGTGCCAGCAGCTCCTGGACAGGCCCGGATAACACTGAAGCTTTCTTT
TRBJ1-6 few . TRBV19 CATDPGLRGNSPLHF TGTGCCACCGACCCGGGACTACGGGGTAATTCACCCCTCCACTTT
TRBJ2-7 few . TRBV2 CASSETPSPYEQYF TGTGCCAGCAGTGAGACCCCGAGTCCCTACGAGCAGTACTTC
TRBJ2-7 few . TRBV10-1 CASSESTQDPQYF TGCGCCAGCAGTGAGTCGACCCAGGATCCTCAGTACTTC
TRBJ2-1 . TRBD2 TRBV4-1 CASSQVPLAGGPGNEQFF TGCGCCAGCAGCCAAGTTCCCCTAGCGGGGGGACCGGGGAATGAGCAGTTCTTC
TRBJ1-5 many TRBD1 TRBV12-3/TRBV12-4 CASSQQGFGQPQHF TGTGCCAGCAGCCAACAGGGGTTTGGGCAGCCCCAGCATTTT
TRBJ1-3 few TRBD1 TRBV6-1 CASSEDRGHGNTIYF TGTGCCAGCAGTGAAGACAGGGGGCACGGAAACACCATATATTTT
TRBJ1-2 . TRBD1 TRBV4-3 CASSQARGGYGYTF TGCGCCAGCAGCCAGGCCAGGGGGGGCTATGGCTACACCTTC
TRBJ2-7 many . TRBV5-6 CASSNRDISYEQYF TGTGCCAGCAGCAACCGGGACATCTCCTACGAGCAGTACTTC
TRBJ1-5 . . TRBV6-2/TRBV6-3 CASSLDSSYSNQPQHF TGTGCCAGCAGTCTTGACAGCTCCTATAGCAATCAGCCCCAGCATTTT
TRBJ2-6 few . TRBV7-3 CASSFTSGGRSVSGANVLTF TGTGCCAGCAGCTTTACGTCTGGGGGGCGCTCGGTATCTGGGGCCAACGTCCTGACTTTC
TRBJ2-2 many . TRBV29-1 CSVVGSGELFF TGCAGCGTTGTCGGATCCGGGGAGCTGTTTTTT
TRBJ1-5 few . TRBV27 CASSSTGFYQPQHF TGTGCCAGCAGTTCGACGGGATTCTATCAGCCCCAGCATTTT
TRBJ2-7 . . TRBV21-1 CASSKGGRGPMAGEQYF TGTGCCAGCAGCAAAGGGGGCAGGGGCCCCATGGCCGGCGAGCAGTACTTC
TRBJ2-3 . . TRBV3-1 CASNQGGEDTQYF TGTGCCAGCAACCAAGGTGGGGAAGATACGCAGTATTTT
TRBJ2-2 few . TRBV30 CAWLHPGLTHAGELFF TGTGCCTGGTTACACCCCGGACTGACACACGCCGGGGAGCTGTTTTTT
TRBJ2-3 many TRBD2 TRBV6-5 CASSYSTSGATDTQYF TGTGCCAGCAGTTACTCGACTAGCGGGGCCACAGATACGCAGTATTTT